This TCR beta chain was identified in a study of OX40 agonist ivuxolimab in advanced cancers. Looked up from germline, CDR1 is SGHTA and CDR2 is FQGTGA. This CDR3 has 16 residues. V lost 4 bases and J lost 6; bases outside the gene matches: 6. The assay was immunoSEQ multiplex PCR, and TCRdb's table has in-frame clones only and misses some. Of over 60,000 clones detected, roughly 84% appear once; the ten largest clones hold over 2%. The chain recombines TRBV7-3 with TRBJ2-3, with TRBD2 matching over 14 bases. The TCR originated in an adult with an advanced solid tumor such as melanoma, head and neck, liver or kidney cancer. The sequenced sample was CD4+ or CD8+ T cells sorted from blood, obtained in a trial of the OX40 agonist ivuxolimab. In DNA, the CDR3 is TGTGCCAGCAGCTCGACTAGCGGGGGGGCATCTGATACGCAGTATTTT. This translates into CASSSTSGGASDTQYF.